This T cell receptor (beta chain) was captured in a study of blood T cell repertoires in COVID-19. Whole-study context: COVID-19 samples collected from the United States, Italy and Spain covered acute and convalescent phases. T cells, B-cell-depleted T cells, or PBMCs provided the cDNA or gDNA that served as material.

Original methodology: Reference gene primer amplification gave estimated nucleated cell counts. Sequencing used immunoSEQ multiplex PCR; TCRdb keeps in-frame clones, though not all of them. The D gene and trimming were derived from the DNA, and the V and J assignments and clone size from that table. Of roughly 170,000 clones listed, 86% were seen once; the top ten hold roughly 20%. The material sequenced was peripheral blood. The sequence came from a man in his 70s with active or convalescent COVID-19.

CDR3 in amino acids: CASSPRQVSYEQYF. The CDR3 DNA sequence: TGTGCCAGCAGCCCCCGTCAGGTTAGCTACGAGCAGTACTTC. This chain links TRBV6-2 or TRBV6-3 with TRBJ2-7; D call uncertain. This CDR3 has 14 residues. Germline assignment: CDR1 MNHEY and CDR2 SVGEGT. Between the trimmed V and J ends, which lost 6 bases and 3 bases, there was a span of 15 bases.